The present TCR beta chain was sequenced within a study of blood T cell repertoires in COVID-19. The CDR3 spans 16 residues. Germline V lookup: CDR1 SGHRS, CDR2 YFSETQ. The V and J ends lost 4 bases and 3 bases, in that order; junction bases with no gene match: 5. Profiled with immunoSEQ multiplex PCR; TCRdb holds only in-frame clones, not every one. The table lists 130,000 to 150,000 clones, roughly 76% of them singletons, with more than 7% in the top ten. The sequence came from a human donor with acute or convalescent COVID-19. The donor label of this sample is uncertain. The chain is built from TRBV5-1 and TRBJ1-6; 9 nucleotides align to TRBD1. Sequenced material: peripheral blood. The CDR3 here is CASSPQGADYNSPLHF. In DNA form, the CDR3 reads TGCGCCAGCAGCCCACAGGGGGCCGACTATAATTCACCCCTCCACTTT.